These 8 T cell receptor beta chains originate from one sample sequenced in a study of T cells in Graves' hyperthyroidism and ophthalmopathy. TCR beta CDR3 sequences were amplified from RNA transcripts. In the first-round RT-PCR of the TCR CDR3, the HTBI primer set was used. From the multiplex PCR reads, TCRdb called clonotypes with MiXCR, one entry per CDR3 protein. The sample lists 800,000 or so distinct CDR3 sequences; more than 30% were seen once. Material for sequencing was blood. The receptors originated from a man aged 18 to 30 with Graves' hyperthyroidism.

This clonotype was counted a few times. The rearrangement uses TRBV7-8 and TRBJ2-2; D gene uncertain. Per germline, CDR1 SGHVS and CDR2 FQNEAQ. V lost 5 bases and J 0 bases, leaving 13 bases between the germline ends. The CDR3 is 16 residues long. CDR3 region: CASSRLNGPNTGELFF. The CDR3 DNA reads TGTGCCAGCAGCCGCCTAAACGGGCCGAACACCGGGGAGCTGTTTTTT.

The chain carries TRBV9 and TRBJ1-2; 9 bases are a match to TRBD1. Looked up from germline, CDR1 is SGDLS and CDR2 is YYNGEE. The length of the CDR3 is 14 residues. The junction had 10 bases not matched to a gene; V was cut back by 4 bases and J by 9 bases. CDR3 DNA sequence: TGTGCCAGCAGCTCACAGGGGGCGCGAGATAGCTACACCTTC. It is translated as CASSSQGARDSYTF.

The CDR3 DNA sequence: TGTGCCAGCAGTGGGCTAGCGAGCACAGATACGCAGTATTTT. Translated: CASSGLASTDTQYF. The chain carries TRBV2 and TRBJ2-3; possibly TRBD2 for D (6 bases). The V gene lost 4 bases and the J gene lost 0 bases, with 8 bases spanning the gap. The CDR3 loop spans 14 amino acids. Germline V lookup: CDR1 SNHLY, CDR2 FYNNEI.

The chain uses TRBV25-1 and TRBJ2-7; maybe TRBD1 (5 bases). CDR1 is MGHDK and CDR2 is SYGVNS in the germline V gene. Between the trimmed V and J ends, which lost 5 bases and 2 bases, there was a span of 19 bases. This CDR3 region has 16 residues. The CDR3 DNA reads TGTGCCAGCAGTTTGTGGGGCGACCCTAAACCCTACGAGCAGTACTTC. This encodes CASSLWGDPKPYEQYF.

At least ten counts were recorded for this clonotype. The gene calls are TRBV12-3 or TRBV12-4 and TRBJ2-5, with TRBD2 as a possible D gene (6 bases). Trimming pared 3 bases from V and 3 bases from J, leaving 8 bases between. CDR3 length equals 13 residues. CDR3 amino acids: CASSFGGKETQYF. In DNA, the CDR3 is TGTGCCAGCAGTTTCGGCGGGAAAGAGACCCAGTACTTC.

This clonotype was detected only once. CDR3 protein: CASSMTVSYEHF. The CDR3 DNA reads as TGTGCCAGTAGTATGACGGTATCCTACGAGCATTTT. The chain combines TRBV19 with TRBJ1-5; D not resolved. From germline, CDR1 is LNHDA and CDR2 SQIVND (reference sequence). V was cut by 3 bases and J by 14 bases, with 14 bases left in between. This CDR3 has 12 amino acids.

This clonotype was observed at least ten times. This rearrangement joins TRBV25-1 to TRBJ1-1, with D unresolved. CDR1 MGHDK and CDR2 SYGVNS come from the germline V gene. V dropped 3 bases and J dropped 10 bases, with 9 bases sitting between them. CDR3 length equals 11 residues. The CDR3 DNA reads TGTGCCAGCAGTGAGGGTATTGGAGCTTTCTTT. Protein: CASSEGIGAFF.

The J gene is TRBJ2-7, the V gene TRBV29-1; TRBD2 might be the D (6 bases). Trimming cost V 4 bases and J 0 bases, with 31 bases left between them. The V gene's germline CDR1 is SQVTM and CDR2 ANQGSEA. The CDR3 length is 20 residues. CDR3 loop: CSVGRETDLYGWGSSYEQYF. CDR3 DNA: TGCAGCGTTGGGAGGGAAACCGACCTGTATGGCTGGGGGAGCTCCTACGAGCAGTACTTC.